Listed here are 12 T cell receptor beta chains from one sample, sequenced in a study of T cell changes during pregnancy in multiple sclerosis. The protocol was immunoSEQ multiplex PCR, while the TCRdb copy is restricted to in-frame clones and leaves out a portion. The sample contains approximately 45,000 clones, around nine tenths of which appear only once. The material sequenced was CD4+ T cells from peripheral blood mononuclear cells, taken in the second trimester of pregnancy. These TCRs come from a female donor in good health, enrolled as a control in a pregnancy study.

The chain employs TRBV30 and TRBJ1-5; the match to TRBD1 covers 8 bases. V lost 0 bases, J lost 5 bases, and 3 bases stayed unmatched. Germline assignment: CDR1 GTSNPN and CDR2 SVGIG (reference sequence). This CDR3 region has 14 residues. CDR3 DNA: TGTGCCTGGAGTGTACAGGGGGGACATCAGCCCCAGCATTTT. Translating it yields CAWSVQGGHQPQHF.

J is TRBJ1-1 and V is TRBV19; D is uncertain. The CDR3 extends over 13 amino acids. The germline V gene has CDR1 LNHDA and CDR2 SQIVND (reference sequence). V shed 1 base and J shed 4 bases, with 7 bases lying between them. CDR3 protein: CASSIGHGTEAFF. The CDR3 coding sequence is TGTGCCAGTAGTATAGGACACGGCACTGAAGCTTTCTTT.

The V gene is TRBV30, the J gene TRBJ1-1; tentatively, D is TRBD1 (5 bases). CDR1 and CDR2 (germline): GTSNPN, SVGIG (reference sequence). This CDR3 has 15 amino acids. Deletions cut 2 bases from V and 4 bases from J, with 17 bases between. CDR3 in DNA: TGTGCCTGGAGTCGGGGCCTGGGGGGGAGCACTGAAGCTTTCTTT. Its translation is CAWSRGLGGSTEAFF. The full variable domain, its missing parts supplied by reference TRBV30 and TRBJ1-1, is SQTIHQWPATLVQPVGSPLSLECTVEGTSNPNLYWYRQAAGRGLQLLFYSVGIGQISSEVPQNLSASRPQDRQFILSSKKLLLSDSGFYLCAWSRGLGGSTEAFFGQGTRLTVV.

This chain joins TRBV19 and TRBJ2-1, with TRBD2 as a possible D gene (6 bases). The CDR3 covers 14 residues. In germline, CDR1 is LNHDA, CDR2 SQIVND (reference sequence). The V end was cut by 2 bases, the J end by 6 bases, with 11 bases between. The CDR3 spells CASSISRDFNEQFF. The CDR3 nucleotides are TGTGCCAGTAGTATATCTCGGGACTTCAATGAGCAGTTCTTC. Complete variable domain (other parts from reference TRBV19 and TRBJ2-1): DGGITQSPKYLFRKEGQNVTLSCEQNLNHDAMYWYRQDPGQGLRLIYYSQIVNDFQKGDIAEGYSVSREKKESFPLTVTSAQKNPTAFYLCASSISRDFNEQFFGPGTRLTVL.

The chain joins TRBV4-3 to TRBJ1-6, with 9 bases that match TRBD1. V trimming: 0 bases; J trimming: 10 bases; junction bases outside the gene matches: 7. This CDR3 has 16 residues. Germline V CDR1 and CDR2: LGHNA, YSLEER. The CDR3 DNA sequence: TGCGCCAGCAGCCAAGATCTGCTGGACAGGGGATCACCCCTCCACTTT. Its translation is CASSQDLLDRGSPLHF.

This chain uses TRBV2 with TRBJ2-3; 8 bases fit TRBD2. From germline, CDR1 is SNHLY and CDR2 FYNNEI. This CDR3 region has 15 residues. The J segment lost 4 bases and the V segment lost 5 bases, leaving 8 bases of the junction unmatched. CDR3 DNA sequence: TGTGCCAGCAGTTTTTTAGCGGGGAAAGCAGATACGCAGTATTTT. This gives the protein CASSFLAGKADTQYF.

The sample holds one count of this clone. V is TRBV30 and J is TRBJ2-2; tentative D call: TRBD2 (7 bases). Trimming left V 2 bases short and J 5 bases short, with 15 bases between. In germline, CDR1 is GTSNPN, CDR2 SVGIG (reference sequence). The CDR3 contains 15 residues. CDR3 residues: CAWSRLGGATGELFF. CDR3 bases: TGTGCCTGGAGTAGGTTGGGGGGGGCTACCGGGGAGCTGTTTTTT.

The rearrangement joins TRBV5-6 to TRBJ1-2, with D perhaps matching TRBD1 (6 bases). The CDR3 has 15 amino acids. V lost 3 bases and J lost 7, with 19 bases in between. CDR1 is SGHDT and CDR2 is YYEEEE in the germline V gene. For the CDR3, the DNA is TGTGCCAGCAGCTCCGACCCAACACAGGGATTTGGCTACACCTTC. Encoded protein: CASSSDPTQGFGYTF.

The rearrangement joins TRBV5-1 to TRBJ2-3; TRBD2 agrees at 9 bases. The CDR3 covers 14 residues. In germline, CDR1 is SGHRS, CDR2 YFSETQ. Losses at the gene ends were 7 bases for V and 2 bases for J; bases not matched to a gene: 5. CDR3 in DNA: TGCGCCAGCCGACGACTAGCGGACACAGATACGCAGTATTTT. Its protein is CASRRLADTDTQYF.

CDR3 nucleotides: TGCAGCGTTGCGGAAGGAGGCACAGATACGCAGTATTTT. Its protein is CSVAEGGTDTQYF. This chain connects TRBV29-1 to TRBJ2-3, with D unresolved. This CDR3 contains 13 residues. Germline CDR1 reads SQVTM; CDR2 reads ANQGSEA. The V end lost 4 bases, the J end lost 1 base, and 9 bases lay between the germline ends.

The rearrangement joins TRBV5-1 to TRBJ2-3; D remains ambiguous. This CDR3 comprises 14 residues. Trimming removed 1 base from V and 3 bases from J, with 9 bases in between. CDR1 is SGHRS, CDR2 YFSETQ, per germline. CDR3 nucleotide sequence: TGCGCCAGCAGCTTGAGTGGAGAAACAGATACGCAGTATTTT. Its protein is CASSLSGETDTQYF.

This clone was seen a handful of times. The rearrangement uses TRBV4-2 and TRBJ1-5, with TRBD1 matching over 8 bases. This CDR3 comprises 15 residues. Germline V gene sequence: CDR1 LGHNA, CDR2 YNFKEQ. Unmatched junction bases numbered 7, after V lost 5 bases and J lost 4 bases. The CDR3 DNA follows: TGTGCCAGCAGCGAGAGACAGGGGCAGAATCAGCCCCAGCATTTT. Amino acid sequence: CASSERQGQNQPQHF.